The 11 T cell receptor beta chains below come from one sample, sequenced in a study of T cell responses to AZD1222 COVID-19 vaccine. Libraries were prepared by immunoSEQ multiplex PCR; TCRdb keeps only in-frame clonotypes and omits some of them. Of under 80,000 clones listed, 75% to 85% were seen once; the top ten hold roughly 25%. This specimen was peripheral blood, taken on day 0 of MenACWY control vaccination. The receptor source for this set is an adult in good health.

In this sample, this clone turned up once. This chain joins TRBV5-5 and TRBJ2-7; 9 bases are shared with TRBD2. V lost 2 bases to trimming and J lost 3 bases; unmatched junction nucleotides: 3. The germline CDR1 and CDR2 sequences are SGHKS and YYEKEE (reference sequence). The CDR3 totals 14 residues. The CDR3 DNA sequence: TGTGCCAGCAGCTTCGCGGGAGGGGTCTACGAGCAGTACTTC. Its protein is CASSFAGGVYEQYF.

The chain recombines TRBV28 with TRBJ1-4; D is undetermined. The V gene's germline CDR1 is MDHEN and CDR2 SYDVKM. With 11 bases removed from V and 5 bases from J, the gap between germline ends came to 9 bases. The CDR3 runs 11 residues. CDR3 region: CAAAENEKLFF. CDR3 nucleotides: TGTGCCGCCGCAGAAAATGAAAAACTGTTTTTT.

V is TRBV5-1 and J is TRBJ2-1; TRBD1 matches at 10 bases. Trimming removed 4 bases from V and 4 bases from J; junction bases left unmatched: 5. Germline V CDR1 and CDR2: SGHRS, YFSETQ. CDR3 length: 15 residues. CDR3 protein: CASSRTGQGYNEQFF. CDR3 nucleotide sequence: TGCGCCAGCAGCAGGACGGGACAGGGGTACAATGAGCAGTTCTTC.

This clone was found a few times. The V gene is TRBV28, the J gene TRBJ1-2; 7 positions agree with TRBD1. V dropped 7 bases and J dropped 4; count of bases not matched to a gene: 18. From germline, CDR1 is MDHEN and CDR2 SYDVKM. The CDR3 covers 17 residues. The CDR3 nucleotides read TGTGCCAGCATCCAGGACGGGTATAAAGGGGGCGGCTATGGCTACACCTTC. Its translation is CASIQDGYKGGGYGYTF.

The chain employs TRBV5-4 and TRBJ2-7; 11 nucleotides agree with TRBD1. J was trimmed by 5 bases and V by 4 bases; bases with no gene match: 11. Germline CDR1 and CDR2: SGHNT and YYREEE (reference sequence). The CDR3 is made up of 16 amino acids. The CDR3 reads CASSRDGGQGANEQYF. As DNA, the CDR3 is TGTGCCAGCAGCCGGGACGGTGGACAGGGGGCCAACGAGCAGTACTTC.

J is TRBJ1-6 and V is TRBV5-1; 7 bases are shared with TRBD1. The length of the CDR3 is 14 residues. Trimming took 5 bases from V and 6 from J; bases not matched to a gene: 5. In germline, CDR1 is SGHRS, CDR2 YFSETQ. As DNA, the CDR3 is TGCGCCAGCAGTCGGGACAGTTCTAATTCACCCCTCCACTTT. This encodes CASSRDSSNSPLHF.

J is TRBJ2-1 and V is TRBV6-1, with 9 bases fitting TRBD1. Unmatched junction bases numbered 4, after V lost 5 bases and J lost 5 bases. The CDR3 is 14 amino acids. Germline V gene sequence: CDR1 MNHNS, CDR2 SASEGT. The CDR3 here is CASSLTGGDNEQFF. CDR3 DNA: TGTGCCAGCAGTTTGACAGGGGGAGACAATGAGCAGTTCTTC.

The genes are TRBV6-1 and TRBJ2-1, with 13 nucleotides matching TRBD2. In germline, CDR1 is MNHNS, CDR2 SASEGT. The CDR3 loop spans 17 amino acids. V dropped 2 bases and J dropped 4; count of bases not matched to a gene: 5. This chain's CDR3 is CASSESSGLAGYNEQFF. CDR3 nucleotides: TGTGCCAGCAGTGAATCCTCGGGACTAGCGGGGTACAATGAGCAGTTCTTC.

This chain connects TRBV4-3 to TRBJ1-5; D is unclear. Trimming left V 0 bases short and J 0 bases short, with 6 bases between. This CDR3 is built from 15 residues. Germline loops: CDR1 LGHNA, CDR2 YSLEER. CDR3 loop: CASSQDRFSNQPQHF. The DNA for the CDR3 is TGCGCCAGCAGCCAAGACAGATTTAGCAATCAGCCCCAGCATTTT.

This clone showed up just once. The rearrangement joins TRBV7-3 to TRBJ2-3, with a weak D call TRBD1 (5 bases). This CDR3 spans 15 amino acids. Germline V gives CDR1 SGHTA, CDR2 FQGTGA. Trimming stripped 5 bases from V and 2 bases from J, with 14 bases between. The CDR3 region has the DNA TGTGCCAGCAGCCCCCAGGGTCTCCACACAGATACGCAGTATTTT. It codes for CASSPQGLHTDTQYF.

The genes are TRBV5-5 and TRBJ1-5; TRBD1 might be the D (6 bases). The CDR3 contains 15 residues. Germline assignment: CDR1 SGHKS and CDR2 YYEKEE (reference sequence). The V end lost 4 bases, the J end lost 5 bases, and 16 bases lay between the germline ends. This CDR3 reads CASSLVGAPDQPQHF. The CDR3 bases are TGTGCCAGCAGCCTAGTGGGGGCCCCGGATCAGCCCCAGCATTTT.